A selection of T cell receptor beta chains follows, all from one sample in a study of shared clonotypes between healthy human individuals. Sequencing was performed with immunoSEQ multiplex PCR; in TCRdb, only in-frame clones are kept and a portion is missing. The table shows 2 million to 3 million clones, with 93% occurring only once. The sequencing sample was made of naive CD4+ T cells from PBMCs. The receptors stem from a man between 18 and 29 years old in good health. Some clones in this sample may be carry-over from other donors' samples. Both conserved end residues are part of each CDR3. The D gene is left open where the match is weak. Size is omitted from some rows. Given values are once, few, many or a class for expanded clones.

CDR3 length,D gene,V gene,clone size,J gene,CDR3 protein,CDR3 DNA
16,TRBD2,TRBV30,-,TRBJ2-1,CAWSDHGRAPYNEQFF,TGTGCCTGGAGCGACCACGGGAGGGCCCCCTACAATGAGCAGTTCTTC
15,TRBD1,TRBV7-9,-,TRBJ2-2,CASSPLTGGTGELFF,TGTGCCAGCAGTCCCTTAACAGGGGGCACCGGGGAGCTGTTTTTT
15,-,TRBV7-9,-,TRBJ2-3,CASSSPRLGLGTQYF,TGTGCCAGCAGCTCCCCCCGGCTCGGGCTTGGTACGCAGTATTTT
16,TRBD2,TRBV5-4,-,TRBJ2-5,CASSHTSGGMQETQYF,TGTGCCAGCAGCCATACTAGCGGAGGGATGCAAGAGACCCAGTACTTC
15,-,TRBV5-6,-,TRBJ2-3,CASSLGGGPTDTQYF,TGTGCCAGCAGCTTGGGTGGTGGGCCCACAGATACGCAGTATTTT
13,-,TRBV5-6,-,TRBJ2-7,CASSLTNPHEQYF,TGTGCCAGCAGCTTGACAAACCCCCACGAGCAGTACTTC
13,-,TRBV28,-,TRBJ2-3,CASSLWGGDTQYF,TGTGCCAGCAGTTTATGGGGGGGAGATACGCAGTATTTT
15,-,TRBV15,-,TRBJ1-4,CATSRKDGFNEKLFF,TGTGCCACCAGCAGGAAGGACGGATTTAATGAAAAACTGTTTTTT
15,-,TRBV30,-,TRBJ2-7,CAWSPLRTRSYEQYF,TGTGCCTGGAGCCCGTTGAGAACTCGCTCCTACGAGCAGTACTTC
15,-,TRBV7-8,-,TRBJ2-7,CASSLDRKATYEQYF,TGTGCCAGCAGTCTCGACAGGAAAGCCACCTACGAGCAGTACTTC
14,-,TRBV9,-,TRBJ2-2,CASSVGGFTGELFF,TGTGCCAGCAGCGTAGGGGGATTTACCGGGGAGCTGTTTTTT
16,-,TRBV2,-,TRBJ2-1,CASSEYGRTDPNEQFF,TGTGCCAGCAGTGAATATGGGCGAACCGATCCAAATGAGCAGTTCTTC
14,-,TRBV7-2,-,TRBJ1-3,CASSKGGSGNTIYF,TGTGCCAGCAGTAAGGGAGGATCTGGAAACACCATATATTTT
15,-,TRBV15,-,TRBJ2-1,CATSASSQSFYEQFF,TGTGCCACCAGCGCGTCGTCACAATCATTCTATGAGCAGTTCTTC
15,TRBD2,TRBV7-3,once,TRBJ2-1,CASSQDGRAYNEQFF,TGTGCCAGCAGCCAGGACGGGAGGGCCTACAATGAGCAGTTCTTC
15,-,TRBV7-9,-,TRBJ2-2,CASNSYRSNTGELFF,TGTGCCAGCAACTCCTACCGGTCTAACACCGGGGAGCTGTTTTTT
17,TRBD2,TRBV12-5,-,TRBJ2-3,CASGSPASGNVADTQYF,TGTGCTAGTGGTTCGCCGGCTAGCGGGAACGTGGCAGATACGCAGTATTTT
16,TRBD2,TRBV6-5,-,TRBJ2-5,CASSYSPLAVQETQYF,TGTGCCAGCAGTTACTCGCCACTAGCGGTGCAAGAGACCCAGTACTTC
15,-,TRBV10-1,once,TRBJ2-5,CASSESLDNQETQYF,TGCGCCAGCAGTGAGAGTTTGGACAACCAAGAGACCCAGTACTTC
14,-,TRBV4-1,-,TRBJ1-2,CASSQALGLTGYTF,TGCGCCAGCAGCCAAGCCCTCGGCCTGACTGGCTACACCTTC
15,-,TRBV28,-,TRBJ1-4,CASSLSTAYNEKLFF,TGTGCCAGCAGTTTATCAACAGCTTATAATGAAAAACTGTTTTTT
17,-,TRBV5-1,-,TRBJ2-6,CASSVSTGPSGANVLTF,TGCGCCAGCAGCGTTTCCACAGGACCCTCTGGGGCCAACGTCCTGACTTTC
13,-,TRBV5-1,-,TRBJ1-1,CASSRVLNTEAFF,TGCGCCAGCAGCCGCGTACTGAACACTGAAGCTTTCTTT
18,TRBD2,TRBV7-8,-,TRBJ2-7,CASSLANELAEVSYEQYF,TGTGCCAGCAGCTTAGCGAACGAACTAGCGGAGGTCTCCTACGAGCAGTACTTC
15,-,TRBV30,-,TRBJ1-3,CAWSYLQGLGNTIYF,TGTGCCTGGAGCTACCTCCAGGGACTAGGAAACACCATATATTTT
11,-,TRBV6-1,once,TRBJ2-5,CASSQKETQYF,TGTGCCAGCAGTCAAAAAGAGACCCAGTACTTC
18,TRBD1,TRBV11-2,-,TRBJ1-1,CASSSLRDSRGWNTEAFF,TGTGCCAGCAGCTCCCTGAGGGACAGCCGCGGGTGGAACACTGAAGCTTTCTTT
14,-,TRBV6-5,-,TRBJ2-3,CASSYAGWSDTQYF,TGTGCCAGCAGTTACGCGGGGTGGTCAGATACGCAGTATTTT
16,-,TRBV7-2,-,TRBJ2-7,CASSPVSWGPAYEQYF,TGTGCCAGCAGCCCCGTGTCTTGGGGTCCCGCCTACGAGCAGTACTTC
14,-,TRBV6-5,-,TRBJ1-1,CASSYGSWDSEAFF,TGTGCCAGCAGTTACGGAAGTTGGGATTCTGAAGCTTTCTTT
16,-,TRBV7-2,-,TRBJ1-3,CASSRLGIAAGNTIYF,TGTGCCAGCAGCCGCTTAGGTATAGCGGCGGGAAACACCATATATTTT
15,TRBD2,TRBV9,-,TRBJ2-2,CASSVMGLASGELFF,TGTGCCAGCAGCGTCATGGGACTAGCCTCCGGGGAGCTGTTTTTT
15,-,TRBV28,once,TRBJ1-6,CASSLSPGRRSPLHF,TGTGCCAGCAGTTTATCGCCAGGGCGGAGGTCACCCCTCCACTTT
11,TRBD1,TRBV6-6,once,TRBJ2-7,CASSTGAQQYF,TGTGCCAGCAGCACAGGGGCCCAGCAGTACTTC
10,-,TRBV11-2,few,TRBJ2-7,CASSTYEQYF,TGTGCCAGCAGCACCTACGAGCAGTACTTC
16,-,TRBV27,-,TRBJ2-1,CASSPPPAGGYNEQFF,TGTGCCAGCAGTCCCCCCCCGGCAGGCGGGTACAATGAGCAGTTCTTC
15,TRBD1,TRBV5-6,once,TRBJ1-4,CASSPRTGRNEKLFF,TGTGCCAGCAGCCCCCGGACAGGGAGGAATGAAAAACTGTTTTTT
15,-,TRBV30,-,TRBJ2-2,CAWSVSARGNGELFF,TGTGCCTGGAGTGTATCGGCTAGGGGGAACGGGGAGCTGTTTTTT
15,-,TRBV4-1,-,TRBJ2-7,CASSLQTGQGYEQYF,TGCGCCAGCAGCCTTCAAACAGGGCAGGGCTACGAGCAGTACTTC
16,-,TRBV19,-,TRBJ1-5,CASSIEGAGPDQPQHF,TGTGCCAGTAGTATAGAAGGGGCAGGGCCAGATCAGCCCCAGCATTTT
15,-,TRBV28,once,TRBJ2-2,CASSLLTGNTGELFF,TGTGCCAGCAGCTTGTTGACAGGGAACACCGGGGAGCTGTTTTTT
14,TRBD1,TRBV2,-,TRBJ1-2,CASSIGDRPYGYTF,TGTGCCAGCAGTATCGGGGACAGACCCTATGGCTACACCTTC
17,-,TRBV18,-,TRBJ1-1,CASSPDRPELPNTEAFF,TGTGCCAGCTCACCAGATCGGCCAGAACTCCCGAACACTGAAGCTTTCTTT
13,-,TRBV2,-,TRBJ2-3,CASSVAGTDTQYF,TGTGCCAGCAGTGTTGCGGGGACAGATACGCAGTATTTT
15,TRBD1,TRBV10-1,-,TRBJ2-7,CASSKGQGFSYEQYF,TGCGCCAGCAGTAAGGGACAGGGGTTCTCCTACGAGCAGTACTTC
13,TRBD1,TRBV10-3,-,TRBJ1-1,CAISGTGVPEAFF,TGTGCCATCAGCGGGACAGGGGTCCCTGAAGCTTTCTTT
14,-,TRBV28,-,TRBJ1-3,CASRPQGSGNTIYF,TGTGCCAGCAGGCCACAGGGCTCTGGAAACACCATATATTTT
14,-,TRBV27,-,TRBJ1-4,CASSGEARYEKLFF,TGTGCCAGCAGCGGAGAAGCCCGGTATGAAAAACTGTTTTTT
19,-,TRBV28,-,TRBJ1-2,CASSLYGGSQDISNYGYTF,TGTGCCAGCAGTTTATACGGAGGATCACAGGACATCTCTAACTATGGCTACACCTTC
13,-,TRBV5-1,-,TRBJ1-3,CASSEGTDSTIYF,TGCGCCAGCAGCGAAGGGACGGACTCAACCATATATTTT